The T cell receptor beta chain under discussion was sequenced for a study of T cells after yellow fever vaccination (dated by TCRdb to between 2018 and 2021). Background for the entire study: The SMART-Seq v4 Ultra Low Input RNA kit was used to prepare libraries from fractions with low cell numbers. Blood was drawn at multiple timepoints before and after primary and secondary immunization, with bulk PBMC replicates and cell subsets isolated. Two healthy male donors, one aged 18 to 30 and one aged 30 to 40 years, were included in the cohort. To track T-cell clones before and after primary and booster YFV17D yellow fever vaccination, bulk TCR alpha and beta repertoires were sequenced longitudinally.

Synthesis of TCR cDNA relied on 5'RACE template switching, a step that introduced a universal primer site along with unique molecular identifiers. cDNA synthesis was primed from both the TCR alpha and TCR beta constant segments. Library amplification used two PCR steps, and the second PCR step added sample barcodes and sequencing adapters. Sequencing of the libraries was done on either Illumina HiSeq 2500 (2x100 bp) or NovaSeq (2x150 bp). The authors processed their data as follows. MIGEC was used to demultiplex reads and collapse the reads into UMI consensus sequences, and MiXCR was used for V(D)J alignment. Vaccine-responding clonotypes were identified with edgeR using replicate PBMC samples, with FDR below 0.01 and a log2 fold change above 5 up to day 15 being required. CD4 or CD8 identity was assigned to each bulk clonotype according to whether the clonotype was present at higher abundance in the sequenced CD4 repertoire or the sequenced CD8 repertoire. TCRdb cleaned the public reads at Q25 with fastp, built clones with MiXCR and kept in-frame beta chains. Each entry merges the rows of one CDR3 protein and shows their most common DNA and genes. The V and J calls come from TCRdb's annotation, not from the publication. Present in this sample are 450,000 to 550,000 distinct CDR3 sequences, roughly a fifth of which were seen just once. Of the sample, less than 20% is held by the ten largest clones.

The treatment or condition tag for this specimen amounts to: live attenuated yellow fever vaccine strain. At every blood-draw timepoint, two biological replicates of bulk PBMCs were collected. A standard Ficoll-Paque protocol was used to isolate PBMCs from peripheral blood. RNA was extracted with TriZol from bulk PBMCs, CD4 and CD8 fractions, and dextramer-positive and dextramer-negative fractions. A word on this clonotype: What antigen it recognizes has not been identified. Base qualities are not recorded, but no much larger clone differs from it by a single base.

The CDR3 covers 17 residues, taking in both the cysteine and the phenylalanine. Just CDR3 DNA is preserved here, 51 bases in frame from base 1. Sequences KGHSH (CDR1) and LQKENI (CDR2) are obtained from the germline V gene. Germline trimming: 0 bases from V, 0 bases from J; junction bases outside gene matches: 6. The paper as a whole reports these results and caveats: A small fraction of clonotypes appeared in both the CD4 and CD8 compartments, likely as a result of convergent recombination. After the booster, most of the clones that had expanded following primary vaccination were detected again (around 95% of CD4 and 80% to 90% of CD8), which suggests that memory was broadly maintained. Because only a couple of donors were included in the study, the extent to which the findings can be generalized is limited. Compared with the primary T-cell response, the secondary T-cell response was weaker but faster, peaking on day 5 rather than day 15. Because abundant contaminating clonotypes from the bulk population could be contained in FACS-sorted repertoires, computational filtering was required.

Sequenced here: PBMCs, sampled approximately 22 days after the first yellow fever vaccination. The receptor chain draws on TRBV18 and TRBJ2-3, and 7 junction bases match TRBD2. The clonotype was recovered from a man between 18 and 29 years old who received the YFV17D yellow fever vaccine. The CDR3 corresponds to CASSPPAAGPSTDTQYF. Here is the DNA: TGTGCCAGCTCACCACCGGCAGCGGGGCCCAGCACAGATACGCAGTATTTT.